This paragraph reports one TCR beta chain. Its cognate antigen is unknown. These data belong to a study of CD8+ T cells in alopecia areata. Treatment in this sample: oral pan-JAK inhibitor, 5-10 mg twice daily. Extraction and reverse transcription of RNA yielded cDNA as the sequencing template. Some clones are missing from TCRdb's copy, which holds only in-frame ones; the method was immunoSEQ multiplex PCR. This table holds about 190,000 clones, about 60% found once. Trimming cost V 4 bases and J 10 bases; bases outside gene matches: 14. Germline CDR1 reads SGHRS; CDR2 reads YFSETQ. The CDR3 loop spans 16 amino acids. Study-wide results and caveats: Administration of tofacitinib significantly diminished scalp clonality and expanded CD8+ clones within the top 100. Uncertainty remains about how baseline CD8+ expansion links to response, with one nonresponder. Many expanded lesional clones persisted in scalp and blood during tofacitinib treatment.

This receptor was taken from a human donor with alopecia areata. Sequences were derived from CD4+ T cells sorted from blood, sampled at week 4, from a patient treated with tofacitinib. This chain connects TRBV5-1 to TRBJ2-1; 10 bases align to TRBD2. The CDR3 sequence is CASSGWLAGALSEQFF. CDR3 sequence (DNA): TGCGCCAGCAGCGGTTGGCTAGCGGGAGCCCTATCCGAGCAGTTCTTC.